What follows describes a single TCR beta chain. These data originate in a study of blood T cell repertoires in COVID-19. Study overall: COVID-19 samples from acute and convalescent phases originated in the United States, Italy and Spain. In each case, the material was cDNA or gDNA derived from T cells, B-cell-depleted T cells, or PBMCs.

Methods used by the authors: For nucleated cells, counts were estimated from reference gene primer amplification. The assay was immunoSEQ multiplex PCR, and TCRdb's table has in-frame clones only and misses some. The V and J calls and clone size are taken from that table; D and trimming were inferred from the DNA. The sample shows around 62,000 clones, 70% to 90% of them seen only once. The V gene end was trimmed by 4 bases and the J gene end by 1 base; junction bases not matched to a gene: 2. Germline-derived CDR1 and CDR2 are MRHNA and SNTAGT. The CDR3 spans 14 residues. Sequenced material: peripheral blood. The rearrangement links TRBV6-4 to TRBJ2-3, with TRBD2 matching 7 bases. This sequence was found in a human donor in a cohort sampled during active COVID-19. The CDR3 sequence is CASSAAGGTDTQYF. The CDR3, as DNA: TGTGCCAGCAGTGCCGCGGGAGGCACAGATACGCAGTATTTT.